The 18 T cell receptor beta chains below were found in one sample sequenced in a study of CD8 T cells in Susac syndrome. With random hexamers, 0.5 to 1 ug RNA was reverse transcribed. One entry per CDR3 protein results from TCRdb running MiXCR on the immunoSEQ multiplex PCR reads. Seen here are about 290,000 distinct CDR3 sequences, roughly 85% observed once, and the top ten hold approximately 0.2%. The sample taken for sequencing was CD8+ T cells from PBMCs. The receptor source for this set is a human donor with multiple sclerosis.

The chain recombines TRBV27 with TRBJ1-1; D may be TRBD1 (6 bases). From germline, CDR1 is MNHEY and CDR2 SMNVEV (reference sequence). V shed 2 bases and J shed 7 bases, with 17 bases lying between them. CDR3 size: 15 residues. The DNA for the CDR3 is TGTGCCAGCAGTTTAGGCTCGGGGGGCTGGAATGAAGCTTTCTTT. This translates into CASSLGSGGWNEAFF.

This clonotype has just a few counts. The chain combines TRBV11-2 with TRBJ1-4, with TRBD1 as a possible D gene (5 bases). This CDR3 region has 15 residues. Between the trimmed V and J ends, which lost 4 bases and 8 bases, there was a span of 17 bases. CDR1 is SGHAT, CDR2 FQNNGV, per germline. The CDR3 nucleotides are TGTGCCAGCAGCTCGCACGGCCGGGGCAGAGAAAAACTGTTTTTT. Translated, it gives CASSSHGRGREKLFF.

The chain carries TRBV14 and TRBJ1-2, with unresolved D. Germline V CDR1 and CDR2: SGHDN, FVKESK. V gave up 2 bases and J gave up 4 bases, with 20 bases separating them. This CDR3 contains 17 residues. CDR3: CASSQIRSGTITYGYTF. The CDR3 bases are TGTGCCAGCAGCCAAATCCGATCGGGCACCATAACCTATGGCTACACCTTC.

CDR3 loop: CASSVIPVGGTDTQYF. The CDR3 region has the DNA TGTGCCAGCAGCGTAATACCCGTCGGGGGCACAGATACGCAGTATTTT. The chain is built from TRBV9 and TRBJ2-3; D is possibly TRBD2 (5 bases). The ends were cut back, 1 base at V and 1 base at J, with 13 bases in the middle. Germline CDR1 reads SGDLS; CDR2 reads YYNGEE. CDR3 size: 16 residues.

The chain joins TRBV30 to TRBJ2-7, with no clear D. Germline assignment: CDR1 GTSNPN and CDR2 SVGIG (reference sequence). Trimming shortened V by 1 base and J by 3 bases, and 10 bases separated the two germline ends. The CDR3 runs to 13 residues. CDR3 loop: CAWSGANNYEQYF. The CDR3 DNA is TGTGCCTGGAGTGGCGCCAATAACTACGAGCAGTACTTC. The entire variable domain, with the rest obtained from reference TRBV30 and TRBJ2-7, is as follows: SQTIHQWPATLVQPVGSPLSLECTVEGTSNPNLYWYRQAAGRGLQLLFYSVGIGQISSEVPQNLSASRPQDRQFILSSKKLLLSDSGFYLCAWSGANNYEQYFGPGTRLTVT.

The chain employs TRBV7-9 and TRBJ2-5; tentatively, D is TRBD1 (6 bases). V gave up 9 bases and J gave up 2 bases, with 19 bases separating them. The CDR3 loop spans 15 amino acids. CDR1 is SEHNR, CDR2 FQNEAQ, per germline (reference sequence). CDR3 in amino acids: CASVDTGTSQETQYF. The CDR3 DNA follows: TGTGCCAGTGTGGATACCGGGACATCTCAAGAGACCCAGTACTTC.

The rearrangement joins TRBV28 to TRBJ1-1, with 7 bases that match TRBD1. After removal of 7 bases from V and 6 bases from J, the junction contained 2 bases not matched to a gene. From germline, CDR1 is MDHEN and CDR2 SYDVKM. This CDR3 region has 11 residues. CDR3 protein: CASNQGAEAFF. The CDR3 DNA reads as TGTGCCAGCAACCAGGGGGCTGAAGCTTTCTTT.

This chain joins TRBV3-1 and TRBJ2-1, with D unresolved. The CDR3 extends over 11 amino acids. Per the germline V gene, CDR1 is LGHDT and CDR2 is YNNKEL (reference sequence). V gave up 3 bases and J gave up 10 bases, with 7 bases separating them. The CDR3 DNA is TGTGCCAGCAGCCAGGGTCTCGAGCAGTTCTTC. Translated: CASSQGLEQFF.

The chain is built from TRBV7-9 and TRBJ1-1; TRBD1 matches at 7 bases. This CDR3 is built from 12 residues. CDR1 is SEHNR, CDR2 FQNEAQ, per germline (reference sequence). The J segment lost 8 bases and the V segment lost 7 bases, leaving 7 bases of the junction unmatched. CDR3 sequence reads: CASTTWTGEAFF. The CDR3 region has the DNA TGTGCCAGCACCACTTGGACAGGCGAAGCTTTCTTT.

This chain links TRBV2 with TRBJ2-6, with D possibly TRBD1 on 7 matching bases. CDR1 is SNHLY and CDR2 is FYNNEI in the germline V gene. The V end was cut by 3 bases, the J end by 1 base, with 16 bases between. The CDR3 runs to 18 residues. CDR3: CASSETEGASSGANVLTF. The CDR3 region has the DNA TGTGCCAGCAGTGAGACGGAGGGGGCTAGTTCTGGGGCCAACGTCCTGACTTTC. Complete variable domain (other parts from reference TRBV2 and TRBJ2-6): EPEVTQTPSHQVTQMGQEVILRCVPISNHLYFYWYRQILGQKVEFLVSFYNNEISEKSEIFDDQFSVERPDGSNFTLKIRSTKLEDSAMYFCASSETEGASSGANVLTFGAGSRLTVL.

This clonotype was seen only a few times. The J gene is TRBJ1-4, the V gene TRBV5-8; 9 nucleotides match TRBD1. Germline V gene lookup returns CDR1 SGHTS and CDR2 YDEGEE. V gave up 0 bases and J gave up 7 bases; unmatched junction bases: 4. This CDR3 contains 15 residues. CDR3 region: CASSLADRGSEKLFF. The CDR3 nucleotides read TGTGCCAGCAGCTTGGCGGACAGGGGAAGTGAAAAACTGTTTTTT.

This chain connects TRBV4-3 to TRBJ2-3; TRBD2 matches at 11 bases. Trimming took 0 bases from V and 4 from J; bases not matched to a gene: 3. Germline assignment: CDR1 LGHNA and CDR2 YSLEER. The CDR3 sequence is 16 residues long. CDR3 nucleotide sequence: TGCGCCAGCAGCCAAGAGACTAGCGGGACCGCAGATACGCAGTATTTT. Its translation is CASSQETSGTADTQYF.

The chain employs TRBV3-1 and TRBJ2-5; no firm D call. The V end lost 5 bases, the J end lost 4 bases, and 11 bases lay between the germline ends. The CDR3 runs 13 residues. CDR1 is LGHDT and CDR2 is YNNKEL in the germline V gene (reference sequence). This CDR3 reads CASSGYKGETQYF. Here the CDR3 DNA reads TGTGCCAGCAGCGGCTACAAGGGAGAGACCCAGTACTTC.

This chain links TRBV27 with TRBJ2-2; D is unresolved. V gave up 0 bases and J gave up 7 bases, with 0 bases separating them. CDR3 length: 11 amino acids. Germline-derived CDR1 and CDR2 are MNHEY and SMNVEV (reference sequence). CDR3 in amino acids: CASSLSGELFF. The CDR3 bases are TGTGCCAGCAGTTTATCCGGGGAGCTGTTTTTT.

The CDR3 sequence: CASSPDATEAFF. Written as DNA, the CDR3 is TGTGCCAGCAGTCCCGATGCCACTGAAGCTTTCTTT. The chain is built from TRBV6-2 or TRBV6-3 and TRBJ1-1; D is unclear. Germline V CDR1 and CDR2: MNHEY, SVGEGT. The CDR3 length is 12 residues. V lost 5 bases to trimming and J lost 4 bases, with 8 bases between them.

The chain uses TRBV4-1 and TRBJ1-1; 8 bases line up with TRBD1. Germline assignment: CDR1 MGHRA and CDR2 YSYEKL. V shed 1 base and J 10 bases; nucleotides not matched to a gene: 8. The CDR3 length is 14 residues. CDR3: CASSQGTGRDGAFF. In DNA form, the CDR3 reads TGCGCCAGCAGCCAAGGGACAGGGAGGGACGGAGCTTTCTTT.

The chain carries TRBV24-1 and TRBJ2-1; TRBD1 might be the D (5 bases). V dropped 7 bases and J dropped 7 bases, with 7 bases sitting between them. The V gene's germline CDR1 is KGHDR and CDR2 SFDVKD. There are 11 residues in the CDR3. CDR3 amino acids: CATRAGNEQFF. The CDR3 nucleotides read TGTGCCACCAGGGCAGGGAATGAGCAGTTCTTC.

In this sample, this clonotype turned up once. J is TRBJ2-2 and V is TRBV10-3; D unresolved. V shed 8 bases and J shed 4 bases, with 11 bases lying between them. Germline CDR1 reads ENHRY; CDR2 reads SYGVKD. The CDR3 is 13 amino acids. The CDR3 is CAIVEGLTGELFF. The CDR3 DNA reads TGTGCCATCGTAGAAGGGCTCACCGGGGAGCTGTTTTTT.